These 18 T cell receptor beta chains originate from one sample sequenced in a study of neurological immune-mediated disorders. A single record per CDR3 protein comes from TCRdb applying MiXCR to the 5' RACE reads. The table has about 62,000 distinct CDR3 sequences, around 3.8% seen once; the top ten hold less than 2.5%. Sequenced input: PBMCs. These receptors were collected from a woman in her 50s with multiple sclerosis.

This clonotype appeared many times. Without the conserved terminal phenylalanine or tryptophan, this CDR3 likely stems from a read error. The chain couples TRBV12-3 or TRBV12-4 to TRBJ1-6; a weak D match, TRBD1 (5 bases). This CDR3 comprises 13 residues. Trimming took 7 bases from V and 10 from J, leaving 14 bases between them. The DNA of the CDR3 is TGTGCCAGCACTCCCACCAGGGAGTCACCCCTCCACGTT. This encodes CASTPTRESPLHV.

This clonotype was seen many times. As DNA, the CDR3 is TGTGCCAGCTCACCAGTGTTGCCCGGCACCCAGCAAGAGACCCAGTACTTC. This encodes CASSPVLPGTQQETQYF. This rearrangement joins TRBV18 to TRBJ2-5; D not resolved. Germline-derived CDR1 and CDR2 are KGHSH and LQKENI. Trimming cost V 2 bases and J 2 bases, with 18 bases left between them. This CDR3 comprises 17 residues.

This clonotype has more than one count but fewer than ten. The rearrangement links TRBV11-3 to TRBJ2-2; D call uncertain. This CDR3 contains 15 residues. V lost 7 bases to trimming and J lost 1 base, with 13 bases between them. From germline, CDR1 is SGHNT and CDR2 YENEEA. This CDR3 is CASTMVAVNTGELFF. The CDR3 bases are TGTGCCAGCACTATGGTGGCGGTGAACACCGGGGAGCTGTTTTTT.

There are many counts of this clonotype. The chain is built from TRBV11-2 and TRBJ2-1; perhaps TRBD2 as D (6 bases). Germline values: CDR1 SGHAT, CDR2 FQNNGV. The CDR3 is 13 amino acids. V lost 4 bases and J lost 9, with 13 bases in between. The CDR3: CASSSTRTLEQFF. The CDR3 DNA reads as TGTGCCAGCAGCTCGACTAGGACCCTTGAGCAGTTCTTC.

This clonotype was seen ten or more times. The rearrangement joins TRBV20-1 to TRBJ2-5; 11 bases agree with TRBD2. Germline V gene sequence: CDR1 DFQATT, CDR2 SNEGSKA (reference sequence). The CDR3 has 15 residues. Trimming cost V 5 bases and J 1 base; bases outside gene matches: 6. The CDR3 DNA reads TGCAGTGCTCCCACTAGCGGGAGCCTCCAAGAGACCCAGTACTTC. It encodes CSAPTSGSLQETQYF.

This clonotype was recorded a few times. The rearrangement links TRBV5-5 to TRBJ1-5; no firm D call. The CDR3 sequence is 14 residues long. In germline, CDR1 is SGHKS, CDR2 YYEKEE (reference sequence). Trimming shortened V by 2 bases and J by 1 base, and 7 bases separated the two germline ends. CDR3 coding DNA: TGTGCCAGCAGCTTTGTGGAAAGCAATCAGCCCCAGCATTTT. Translating it yields CASSFVESNQPQHF.

This clonotype was recorded many times. J is TRBJ2-1 and V is TRBV5-1, with TRBD1 matching 10 bases. Trimming at V came to 7 bases and at J to 4 bases, leaving 5 bases not matched to a gene. The CDR3 length is 14 residues. Per the germline V gene, CDR1 is SGHRS and CDR2 is YFSETQ. CDR3: CASEPGQGYNEQFF. The CDR3 DNA reads as TGCGCCAGCGAACCGGGACAGGGGTACAATGAGCAGTTCTTC.

At least ten counts were recorded for this clonotype. V is TRBV21-1 and J is TRBJ2-7. TRBV21-1 is a recognized pseudogene. The CDR3 consists of 13 residues. The CDR3 here is CASRPYFSYEQYF. Here the CDR3 DNA reads TGTGCCAGCAGACCATACTTCTCCTACGAGCAGTACTTC.

This clonotype was seen at least ten times. The chain is built from TRBV7-2 and TRBJ1-5, with a weak D call TRBD1 (6 bases). Germline CDR1 is SGHTA and CDR2 is FQGNSA. The CDR3 has 16 amino acids. Trimming left V 1 base short and J 1 base short, with 11 bases between. CDR3 sequence: CASSLVGRGSNQPQHF. CDR3 nucleotide sequence: TGTGCCAGCAGCTTAGTTGGCAGGGGAAGCAATCAGCCCCAGCATTTT. The entire variable domain, with the rest obtained from reference TRBV7-2 and TRBJ1-5, is as follows: GAGVSQSPSNKVTEKGKDVELRCDPISGHTALYWYRQSLGQGLEFLIYFQGNSAPDKSGLPSDRFSAERTGGSVSTLTIQRTQQEDSAVYLCASSLVGRGSNQPQHFGDGTRLSIL.

Remarks on this clonotype: This may be a read error: a much more frequent sequence differs by one nucleotide. The chain joins TRBV11-1 to TRBJ2-5; maybe TRBD2 (5 bases). The CDR3 consists of 14 residues. The V gene lost 5 bases and the J gene lost 1 base, with 11 bases spanning the gap. Germline values: CDR1 SGHAT, CDR2 FQDESV (reference sequence). The CDR3 nucleotides read TGTGCCAGCAGCATCCGGGAAACCCAAGAGACCCAGTACTTC. Its protein product is CASSIRETQETQYF.

This clonotype has ten or more counts. The rearrangement uses TRBV12-3 or TRBV12-4 and TRBJ1-2; 9 bases align to TRBD1. This CDR3 contains 14 residues. The J segment lost 4 bases and the V segment lost 3 bases, leaving 3 bases of the junction unmatched. CDR3 coding DNA: TGTGCCAGCAGTTTGTTGGGACAGGGCTATGGCTACACCTTC. This sequence encodes CASSLLGQGYGYTF.

V and J are TRBV19 and TRBJ1-2, with D unresolved. Germline V gene data show CDR1 as LNHDA and CDR2 as SQIVND (reference sequence). The V end lost 8 bases, the J end lost 8 bases, and 12 bases lay between the germline ends. The CDR3 runs 11 residues. CDR3 in amino acids: CASRRSGGYTF. CDR3 DNA: TGTGCCAGTCGCCGGTCGGGAGGCTACACCTTC.

There are many counts of this clonotype. J is TRBJ2-2 and V is TRBV6-1; D perhaps matches TRBD2 (5 bases). Germline CDR1 is MNHNS and CDR2 is SASEGT. CDR3 size: 14 residues. V lost 5 bases to trimming and J lost 0 bases, with 7 bases between them. DNA of the CDR3: TGTGCCAGCAGTCCGGAGGCGAACACCGGGGAGCTGTTTTTT. This gives the protein CASSPEANTGELFF.

This clonotype was detected only a few times. This chain connects TRBV6-1 to TRBJ1-2; no clear D. V shed 7 bases and J shed 4 bases, with 10 bases lying between them. The CDR3 runs 12 residues. Germline CDR1 reads MNHNS; CDR2 reads SASEGT. In nucleotides, the CDR3 is TGTGCCAGCATTGAGGGTGGCTATGGCTACACCTTC. Residues: CASIEGGYGYTF.

This clonotype was picked up many times. The chain couples TRBV5-1 to TRBJ2-5; D is perhaps TRBD1 or TRBD2 (5 bases each). Germline V lookup: CDR1 SGHRS, CDR2 YFSETQ. Between the trimmed V and J ends, which lost 4 bases and 1 base, there was a span of 8 bases. The CDR3 spans 13 residues. The CDR3 sequence is CASSRDGQETQYF. CDR3 DNA sequence: TGCGCCAGCAGCAGGGACGGCCAAGAGACCCAGTACTTC.

The gene calls are TRBV7-2 and TRBJ2-1; 7 bases align to TRBD2. Germline lookup yields CDR1 SGHTA and CDR2 FQGNSA. The V and J ends lost 3 bases and 1 base, in that order; junction bases with no gene match: 6. The CDR3 sequence is 16 residues long. The CDR3 loop is CASSLEAGRSYNEQFF. DNA for the CDR3: TGTGCCAGCAGCTTGGAAGCGGGAAGATCCTACAATGAGCAGTTCTTC.

This clonotype was seen ten or more times. This rearrangement joins TRBV15 to TRBJ2-5; D not resolved. The CDR3 loop spans 15 amino acids. CDR1 is LNHNV and CDR2 is YYDKDF in the germline V gene (reference sequence). The V gene lost 5 bases and the J gene lost 2 bases, with 15 bases spanning the gap. The CDR3 DNA reads as TGTGCCACCAGCGCAGATGGCAGTAGGCAAGAGACCCAGTACTTC. It is translated as CATSADGSRQETQYF.

J is TRBJ2-5 and V is TRBV6-2 or TRBV6-3, with unresolved D. The ends were cut back, 4 bases at V and 1 base at J, with 10 bases in the middle. The CDR3 runs 14 residues. From germline, CDR1 is MNHEY and CDR2 SVGEGT. CDR3 region: CASSFGRFQETQYF. CDR3 bases: TGTGCCAGCAGTTTCGGACGCTTCCAAGAGACCCAGTACTTC.